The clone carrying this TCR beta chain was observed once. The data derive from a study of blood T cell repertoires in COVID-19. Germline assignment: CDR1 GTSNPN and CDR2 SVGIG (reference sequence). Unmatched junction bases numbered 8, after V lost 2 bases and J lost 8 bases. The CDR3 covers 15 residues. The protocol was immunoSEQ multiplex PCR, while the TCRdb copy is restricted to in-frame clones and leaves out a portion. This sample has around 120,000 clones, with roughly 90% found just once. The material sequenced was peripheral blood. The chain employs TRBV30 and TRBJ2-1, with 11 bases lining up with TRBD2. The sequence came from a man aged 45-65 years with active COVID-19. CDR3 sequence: CAWSFGTSGGDEQFF. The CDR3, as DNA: TGTGCCTGGAGTTTTGGGACTAGCGGAGGGGATGAGCAGTTCTTC.